This T cell receptor beta chain was recorded in a study of breast tumors, draining lymph nodes, adjacent tissues. Trimming removed 0 bases at V and 6 bases at J, with 14 bases between. The CDR3 is 16 residues long. Per the germline V gene, CDR1 is SGHTA and CDR2 is FQGNSA. Overall study results and limits: Tumor T cell lymph node origin was a supported hypothesis, not proven. Compared with lymph nodes, tumors were less diverse; compared with nontumor tissue, more. Tumor and nontumor repertoires were significantly more similar in luminal-like than in basal-like breast cancer.

This clonotype was observed many times. Its antigen is as yet unknown. TCRdb re-derived calls from the multiplex PCR reads in MiXCR, one entry per CDR3 protein. The sample lists 15,000 to 20,000 distinct CDR3 sequences, 43% seen once, with approximately 20% in the top ten. This chain links TRBV7-2 with TRBJ2-2; D is perhaps TRBD2 (6 bases). Sequencing input: breast tumor tissue. The TCR sequence derives from a female donor with breast cancer. Some clones in this sample may be carry-over from other donors' samples. Here the CDR3 DNA reads TGTGCCAGCAGCTTAGCGGCCTCGGGGGTTTCCGGGGAGCTGTTTTTT. Its protein product is CASSLAASGVSGELFF.